The next 20 T cell receptor beta chains were all read from a single sample in a study of blood T cell repertoires in COVID-19. TCRdb keeps only in-frame clones here, not all; method: immunoSEQ multiplex PCR. The sample contains about 250,000 clones, approximately 90% of which appear only once. Sequencing was performed on PBMCs or T cells enriched from blood (not recorded which). These receptors were taken from a man aged 18-30 years who had recovered from COVID-19.

The chain combines TRBV6-5 with TRBJ1-1; 8 positions agree with TRBD1. The CDR3 is 15 residues long. Germline CDR1 and CDR2: MNHEY and SVGAGI. The ends lost 8 bases at V and 5 bases at J; junction bases unmatched: 13. CDR3 nucleotides: TGTGCCAGCTCCAACGCCCAGGGGGCGCGAACTGAAGCTTTCTTT. It yields the protein CASSNAQGARTEAFF.

The V gene is TRBV28, the J gene TRBJ1-2, with D possibly matching TRBD1 (5 bases). CDR1 and CDR2 from the germline V gene are MDHEN and SYDVKM. The CDR3 extends over 13 amino acids. V was cut by 0 bases and J by 7 bases, with 9 bases left in between. The CDR3 nucleotides are TGTGCCAGCAGTTTATGGTCCGGGGGTGGCTACACCTTC. Translation gives CASSLWSGGGYTF.

V is TRBV15 and J is TRBJ1-5; D is possibly TRBD1 (5 bases). The germline gives CDR1 LNHNV, CDR2 YYDKDF (reference sequence). The CDR3 is made up of 18 amino acids. V lost 1 base and J lost 0, with 16 bases in between. The CDR3 region has the DNA TGTGCCACCAGCAGAGTAGCGGCGATGACAGTTAGCAATCAGCCCCAGCATTTT. It codes for CATSRVAAMTVSNQPQHF.

The chain uses TRBV11-2 and TRBJ2-1; the match to TRBD2 covers 12 bases. The CDR3 spans 16 residues. The trim removed 5 bases at V and 5 bases at J, leaving 7 bases unmatched. CDR1 is SGHAT, CDR2 FQNNGV, per germline. The CDR3 DNA reads TGTGCCAGCAGCCCGAGACTAGCGGGAGACAACAATGAGCAGTTCTTC. This translates into CASSPRLAGDNNEQFF.

V usage is TRBV6-2 or TRBV6-3 and J usage is TRBJ2-4; 12 positions match TRBD2. J lost 0 bases, V lost 5 bases, and 8 bases had no gene match. The germline gives CDR1 MNHEY, CDR2 SVGEGT. The CDR3 runs to 18 residues. The CDR3 region is CASSIRTSGDLAKNIQYF. CDR3 DNA sequence: TGTGCCAGCAGTATCCGGACTAGCGGGGACTTAGCCAAAAACATTCAGTACTTC.

This clone has only a few counts. The gene calls are TRBV12-3 or TRBV12-4 and TRBJ2-7, with D unclear. This CDR3 has 12 residues. Trimming took off 5 bases at V and 3 bases at J, with 8 bases between the two ends. CDR3 sequence: CASSLSRYEQYF. The CDR3 bases are TGTGCCAGCAGTCTCTCTCGCTACGAGCAGTACTTC.

V gene TRBV7-2 combines with J gene TRBJ2-7; a weak D match, TRBD1 (6 bases). The CDR3 length is 14 residues. V lost 3 bases and J 1 base, leaving 10 bases between the germline ends. Germline V gene sequence: CDR1 SGHTA, CDR2 FQGNSA. In DNA, the CDR3 is TGTGCCAGCAGCTTGCTCGGACAGTCCTACGAGCAGTACTTC. Its translation: CASSLLGQSYEQYF.

This chain connects TRBV2 to TRBJ2-7; TRBD1 aligns across 8 bases. Per germline, CDR1 SNHLY and CDR2 FYNNEI. V shed 3 bases and J 5 bases; nucleotides not matched to a gene: 9. The CDR3 is 15 residues long. The CDR3 reads CASSENSGGTDEQYF. CDR3 nucleotides: TGTGCCAGCAGTGAGAACTCAGGGGGCACTGACGAGCAGTACTTC.

The rearrangement uses TRBV4-1 and TRBJ2-5; TRBD1 agrees at 7 bases. This CDR3 is built from 16 residues. The germline CDR1 and CDR2 sequences are MGHRA and YSYEKL. V was clipped by 1 base and J by 2 bases; unmatched bases: 7. The CDR3 DNA follows: TGCGCCAGCAGCCAAGCCTACAGGACAGGTCAAGAGACCCAGTACTTC. This encodes CASSQAYRTGQETQYF.

This chain connects TRBV4-2 to TRBJ2-1; 14 nucleotides agree with TRBD2. Germline V gives CDR1 LGHNA, CDR2 YNFKEQ. The CDR3 spans 15 residues. Germline trimming cut 4 bases from V and 9 bases from J; bases unmatched to any gene: 5. The CDR3 reads CASSLGLAGGLEQFF. CDR3 DNA: TGTGCCAGCAGCCTTGGACTAGCGGGAGGTCTTGAGCAGTTCTTC.

The CDR3 region has the DNA TGTGCCACCAGTGATGGGGGGAGGGACCCCTACGAGCAGTACTTC. Amino acids: CATSDGGRDPYEQYF. V gene TRBV24-1 combines with J gene TRBJ2-7, with TRBD2 identical over 7 bases. J was trimmed by 2 bases and V by 3 bases; bases with no gene match: 6. Per germline, CDR1 KGHDR and CDR2 SFDVKD. This CDR3 has 15 residues.

V gene TRBV5-4 combines with J gene TRBJ2-5; D may be TRBD2 (6 bases). Trimming stripped 9 bases from V and 2 bases from J, with 11 bases between. CDR1 and CDR2 (germline): SGHNT, YYREEE (reference sequence). This CDR3 has 12 amino acids. The CDR3 DNA is TGTGCCACAGCCGCGGGGCAAGAGACCCAGTACTTC. Translated: CATAAGQETQYF.

The chain is built from TRBV7-5 and TRBJ1-5; TRBD1, the D gene given by the table, was not confirmed from the DNA. TRBV7-5 is labeled a pseudogene. CDR3 size: 15 residues. The CDR3 reads CARSLVRGDNQPQHF. CDR3 DNA: TGTGCCAGAAGCTTAGTCAGGGGAGACAATCAGCCCCAGCATTTT.

This clone occurred a few times. The CDR3 nucleotides are TGTGCCAGCAGTTCCCCCGGGACAGGGGCCTACGAGCAGTACTTC. This codes for CASSSPGTGAYEQYF. The chain is built from TRBV27 and TRBJ2-7; 10 positions match TRBD1. Germline V gene sequence: CDR1 MNHEY, CDR2 SMNVEV (reference sequence). Trimming cost V 4 bases and J 2 bases; bases outside gene matches: 5. The CDR3 contains 15 residues.

The chain is built from TRBV6-5 and TRBJ2-7, with D possibly TRBD2 on 5 matching bases. With 3 bases removed from V and 1 base from J, the gap between germline ends came to 7 bases. Per the germline V gene, CDR1 is MNHEY and CDR2 is SVGAGI. The length of the CDR3 is 13 residues. CDR3 protein: CASSYEGSYEQYF. CDR3 DNA sequence: TGTGCCAGCAGTTATGAGGGATCCTACGAGCAGTACTTC.

The V gene is TRBV29-1, the J gene TRBJ1-2, with 10 bases identical to TRBD1. CDR1 SQVTM and CDR2 ANQGSEA come from the germline V gene. The ends lost 7 bases at V and 2 bases at J; junction bases unmatched: 4. The CDR3 sequence is 13 residues long. The CDR3 reads CSAGTGENYGYTF. The CDR3 DNA is TGCAGCGCCGGGACAGGGGAAAACTATGGCTACACCTTC.

The V gene is TRBV19, the J gene TRBJ1-5; no clear D. The CDR3 totals 14 residues. Trimming pared 5 bases from V and 0 bases from J, leaving 8 bases between. The germline V gene has CDR1 LNHDA and CDR2 SQIVND (reference sequence). CDR3 sequence reads: CASSPLSSNQPQHF. The CDR3 DNA is TGTGCCAGTAGTCCTCTTAGTAGCAATCAGCCCCAGCATTTT.

V and J are TRBV9 and TRBJ2-1; 9 bases match TRBD2. CDR3 length: 16 amino acids. With 0 bases clipped from V and 9 bases from J, the junction kept 10 bases outside the gene matches. CDR1 SGDLS and CDR2 YYNGEE come from the germline V gene. The CDR3 bases are TGTGCCAGCAGCGTAGAACTAGCGGGCTTGCTTGGTGAGCAGTTCTTC. Amino acid sequence: CASSVELAGLLGEQFF.

The CDR3 protein is CASSLGDEQFF. The CDR3 DNA sequence: TGTGCCAGCAGCTTAGGCGATGAGCAGTTCTTC. This rearrangement joins TRBV7-9 to TRBJ2-1; D is uncertain. This CDR3 has 11 amino acids. Germline CDR1 SEHNR, CDR2 FQNEAQ (reference sequence). The V end was cut by 1 base, the J end by 8 bases, with 3 bases between.

This rearrangement joins TRBV13 to TRBJ2-1, with 10 bases matching TRBD2. V shed 3 bases and J 8 bases; nucleotides not matched to a gene: 7. CDR1 is PRHDT, CDR2 FYEKMQ, per germline (reference sequence). The CDR3 has 15 amino acids. CDR3 region: CASSFERGGRDEQFF. The CDR3 bases are TGTGCCAGCAGCTTTGAGCGGGGGGGTCGGGATGAGCAGTTCTTC.